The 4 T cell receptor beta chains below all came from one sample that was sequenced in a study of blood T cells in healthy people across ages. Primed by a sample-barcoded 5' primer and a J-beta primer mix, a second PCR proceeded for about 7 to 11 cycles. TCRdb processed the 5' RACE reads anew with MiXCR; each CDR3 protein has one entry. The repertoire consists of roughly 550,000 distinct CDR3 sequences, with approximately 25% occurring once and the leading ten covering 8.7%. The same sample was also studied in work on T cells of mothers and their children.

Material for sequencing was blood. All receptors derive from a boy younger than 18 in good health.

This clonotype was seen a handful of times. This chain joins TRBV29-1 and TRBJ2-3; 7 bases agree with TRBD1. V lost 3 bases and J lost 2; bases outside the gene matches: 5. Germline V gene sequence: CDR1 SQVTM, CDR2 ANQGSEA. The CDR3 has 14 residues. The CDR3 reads CSVEDRTSTDTQYF. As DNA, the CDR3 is TGCAGCGTTGAGGACAGGACCTCCACAGATACGCAGTATTTT.

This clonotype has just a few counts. The CDR3 loop is CASSQGLAGVRQFF. In nucleotides, the CDR3 is TGCGCCAGCAGCCAAGGTCTAGCGGGGGTTAGGCAGTTCTTC. The genes are TRBV4-1 and TRBJ2-1, with 10 nucleotides matching TRBD2. Germline loops: CDR1 MGHRA, CDR2 YSYEKL. J was trimmed by 12 bases and V by 1 base; bases with no gene match: 6. The CDR3 extends over 14 amino acids.

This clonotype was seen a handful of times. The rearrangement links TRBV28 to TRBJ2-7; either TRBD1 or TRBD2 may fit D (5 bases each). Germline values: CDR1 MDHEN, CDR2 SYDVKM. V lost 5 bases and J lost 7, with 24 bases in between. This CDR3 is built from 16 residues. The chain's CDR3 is CASSPNRDGRLGEQYF. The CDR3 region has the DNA TGTGCCAGCAGTCCAAACCGGGACGGAAGATTGGGGGAGCAGTACTTC.

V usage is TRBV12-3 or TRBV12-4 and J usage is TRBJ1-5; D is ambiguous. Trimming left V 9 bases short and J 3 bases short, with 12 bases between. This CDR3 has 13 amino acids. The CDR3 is CASQSEVNQPQHF. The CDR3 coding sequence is TGTGCCAGTCAATCCGAGGTCAATCAGCCCCAGCATTTT.